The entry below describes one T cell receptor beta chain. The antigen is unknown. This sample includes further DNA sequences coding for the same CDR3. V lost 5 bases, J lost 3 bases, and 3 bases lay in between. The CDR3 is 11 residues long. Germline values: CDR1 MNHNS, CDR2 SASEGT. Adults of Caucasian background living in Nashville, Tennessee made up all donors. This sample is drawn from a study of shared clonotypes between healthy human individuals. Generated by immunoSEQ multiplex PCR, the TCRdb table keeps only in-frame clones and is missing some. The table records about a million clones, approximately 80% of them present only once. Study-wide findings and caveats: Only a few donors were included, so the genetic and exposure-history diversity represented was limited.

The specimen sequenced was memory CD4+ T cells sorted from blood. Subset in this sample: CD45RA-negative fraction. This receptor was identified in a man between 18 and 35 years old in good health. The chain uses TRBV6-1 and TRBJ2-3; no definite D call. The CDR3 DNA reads TGTGCCAGCAGTTTAACAGATACGCAGTATTTT. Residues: CASSLTDTQYF.